A single sample gave rise to the 27 T cell receptor beta chains below, sequenced in a study of blood T cell repertoires in COVID-19 (dated by TCRdb to the early 2020s). Receptor libraries were prepared by the immunoSEQ multiplex PCR assay. TCRdb took this table from immuneACCESS and kept in-frame rearrangements with V and J called. Such tables lack part of the clones; where checked against another copy, unresolved V genes explain under half of the gap, and the rest is unexplained. The sample includes about 330,000 clones, with roughly 85% observed a single time. The top ten clones comprise 7.2% of the sample. The sample comprised peripheral blood. Every receptor here comes from a human donor in a cohort sampled during active COVID-19.

The table lists this clone with a count of one. The chain recombines TRBV7-3 with TRBJ2-3; 8 bases are a match to TRBD2. Germline assignment: CDR1 SGHTA and CDR2 FQGTGA. This CDR3 is built from 14 residues. V was clipped by 4 bases and J by 4 bases; unmatched bases: 4. CDR3 loop: CASSSGLASDTQYF. In DNA, the CDR3 is TGTGCCAGCAGCTCTGGACTAGCTTCAGATACGCAGTATTTT.

V gene TRBV4-1 combines with J gene TRBJ2-1, with D unresolved. Germline assignment: CDR1 MGHRA and CDR2 YSYEKL. This CDR3 region has 14 residues. V was trimmed by 2 bases and J by 4 bases, leaving 9 bases between them. CDR3 DNA: TGCGCCAGCAGCCAAATGCGGCTTTACAATGAGCAGTTCTTC. This gives the protein CASSQMRLYNEQFF.

The J gene is TRBJ2-7, the V gene TRBV25-1, with a weak D call TRBD1 (5 bases). The CDR3 consists of 15 residues. With 3 bases removed from V and 2 bases from J, the gap between germline ends came to 14 bases. Germline lookup yields CDR1 MGHDK and CDR2 SYGVNS. The CDR3 bases are TGTGCCAGCAGTGACCTGACAGAGAAAGCCTACGAGCAGTACTTC. Translating gives CASSDLTEKAYEQYF.

J is TRBJ1-2 and V is TRBV6-5; weak D call: TRBD1 (6 bases). V was pared by 4 bases and J by 4 bases, with 13 bases between. This CDR3 is 14 amino acids long. From germline, CDR1 is MNHEY and CDR2 SVGAGI. Here the CDR3 reads CASSSFRGGYGYTF. CDR3 nucleotide sequence: TGTGCCAGCAGTTCTTTCAGGGGCGGCTATGGCTACACCTTC.

This clone was observed a few times. The chain is built from TRBV27 and TRBJ1-1; no definite D call. Between the trimmed V and J ends, which lost 2 bases and 4 bases, there was a span of 8 bases. Germline CDR1 reads MNHEY; CDR2 reads SMNVEV (reference sequence). The CDR3 runs 13 residues. Here the CDR3 reads CASSLTILTEAFF. CDR3 sequence (DNA): TGTGCCAGCAGTTTAACAATCCTCACTGAAGCTTTCTTT.

The rearrangement links TRBV30 to TRBJ2-1; 11 positions match TRBD2. The ends lost 0 bases at V and 10 bases at J; junction bases unmatched: 5. The CDR3 consists of 14 residues. Germline values: CDR1 GTSNPN, CDR2 SVGIG (reference sequence). This CDR3 is CAWSVLAGEGEQFF. CDR3 bases: TGTGCCTGGAGTGTACTAGCGGGGGAGGGGGAGCAGTTCTTC.

This clone was seen a few times. This rearrangement joins TRBV2 to TRBJ2-7; D is possibly TRBD1 (5 bases). Germline V gene sequence: CDR1 SNHLY, CDR2 FYNNEI. With 7 bases removed from V and 7 bases from J, the gap between germline ends came to 20 bases. The CDR3 sequence is 14 residues long. CDR3 nucleotide sequence: TGTGCCAGCATGATGGTCGACAGTTTGCGGGAGCAGTACTTC. This sequence encodes CASMMVDSLREQYF.

The genes are TRBV24-1 and TRBJ1-2; 8 nucleotides agree with TRBD1. V was pared by 6 bases and J by 5 bases, with 4 bases of the junction left unmatched. This CDR3 is 13 amino acids long. Germline CDR1 KGHDR, CDR2 SFDVKD. The CDR3: CATSYGQGYGYTF. As DNA, the CDR3 is TGTGCCACCAGTTACGGACAGGGTTATGGCTACACCTTC.

V gene TRBV9 combines with J gene TRBJ2-2; D perhaps matches TRBD2 (5 bases). CDR1 is SGDLS, CDR2 YYNGEE, per germline. The CDR3 has 15 amino acids. Trimming took 0 bases from V and 7 from J, leaving 13 bases between them. Written as DNA, the CDR3 is TGTGCCAGCAGCGTAGCCAGCGGAAGGGACGGGGAGCTGTTTTTT. Translation gives CASSVASGRDGELFF.

The genes are TRBV9 and TRBJ2-2; 7 bases are shared with TRBD1. From germline, CDR1 is SGDLS and CDR2 YYNGEE. The V segment lost 6 bases and the J segment 5 bases; nucleotides outside the gene matches: 4. CDR3 length equals 13 residues. CDR3 in amino acids: CASKTGSTGELFF. CDR3 nucleotides: TGTGCCAGCAAGACAGGGTCGACCGGGGAGCTGTTTTTT.

This chain joins TRBV19 and TRBJ1-2; tentatively, D is TRBD1 (5 bases). V gave up 6 bases and J gave up 4 bases, with 15 bases separating them. The CDR3 is made up of 14 amino acids. Germline V gene data show CDR1 as LNHDA and CDR2 as SQIVND (reference sequence). The CDR3 DNA is TGTGCCAGTAGAGGTCAGGGTGGAATCTATGGCTACACCTTC. Translation gives CASRGQGGIYGYTF.

The rearrangement links TRBV19 to TRBJ1-5; a possible D gene is TRBD1 (6 bases). The CDR3 length is 13 residues. Germline CDR1 reads LNHDA; CDR2 reads SQIVND (reference sequence). Trimming shortened V by 7 bases and J by 0 bases, and 7 bases separated the two germline ends. CDR3 residues: CASTDSSNQPQHF. DNA of the CDR3: TGTGCCAGTACGGACAGTAGCAATCAGCCCCAGCATTTT.

The V gene is TRBV5-6, the J gene TRBJ1-2; TRBD1 matches at 7 bases. CDR1 is SGHDT, CDR2 YYEEEE, per germline. With V trimmed by 4 bases and J by 4 bases, 7 bases remained unmatched. The CDR3 spans 14 residues. In DNA, the CDR3 is TGTGCCAGCAGCGAGGGACAGAAGTCCTATGGCTACACCTTC. Translating gives CASSEGQKSYGYTF.

V gene TRBV3-1 (or the pseudogene TRBV3-2) combines with J gene TRBJ2-3, with 12 nucleotides matching TRBD2. This CDR3 is built from 18 residues. Germline CDR1 LGHDT, CDR2 YNNKEL (reference sequence). The V gene end was trimmed by 0 bases and the J gene end by 5 bases; junction bases not matched to a gene: 9. The CDR3 DNA follows: TGTGCCAGCAGCCAAGATCCCGGACTAGCGGGGCGGGGAGATACGCAGTATTTT. This codes for CASSQDPGLAGRGDTQYF.

This clone appeared a few times. The chain combines TRBV5-4 with TRBJ1-2; perhaps TRBD1 as D (6 bases). V was clipped by 4 bases and J by 6 bases, with 13 bases between them. The CDR3 covers 13 residues. Germline V gene sequence: CDR1 SGHNT, CDR2 YYREEE (reference sequence). CDR3 nucleotide sequence: TGTGCCAGCAGCCCTGACAGGTCGGATGGCTACACCTTC. It translates to CASSPDRSDGYTF.

CDR3 DNA sequence: TGTGCCAGCAGGGTACTGCAGGTCAATGAGCAGTTCTTC. This sequence encodes CASRVLQVNEQFF. The rearrangement joins TRBV6-5 to TRBJ2-1, with unresolved D. V was clipped by 6 bases and J by 6 bases, with 12 bases between them. The CDR3 has 13 amino acids. The V gene's germline CDR1 is MNHEY and CDR2 SVGAGI.

The rearrangement links TRBV25-1 to TRBJ2-7, with 8 positions matching TRBD1. Germline V gene sequence: CDR1 MGHDK, CDR2 SYGVNS. With 4 bases clipped from V and 2 bases from J, the junction kept 7 bases outside the gene matches. The CDR3 is 15 amino acids. The CDR3: CASSGGTGGAYEQYF. The CDR3 nucleotides read TGTGCCAGCAGTGGCGGGACAGGAGGGGCCTACGAGCAGTACTTC.

CDR3 sequence reads: CASSLMGGSTSDTQYF. CDR3 sequence (DNA): TGTGCCAGCAGCCTAATGGGCGGGAGTACTTCAGATACGCAGTATTTT. The chain is built from TRBV7-3 and TRBJ2-3, with TRBD2 matching over 7 bases. V lost 5 bases and J lost 4; bases outside the gene matches: 12. Germline CDR1 SGHTA, CDR2 FQGTGA. The CDR3 is 16 residues long.

The chain combines TRBV10-1 with TRBJ2-7; TRBD2 might be the D (5 bases). CDR1 WNHNN and CDR2 SYGVQD come from the germline V gene (reference sequence). The length of the CDR3 is 15 residues. V was trimmed by 3 bases and J by 3 bases, leaving 15 bases between them. The CDR3: CASSEGPRGDYEQYF. The CDR3 nucleotides read TGCGCCAGCAGTGAAGGACCACGGGGAGACTACGAGCAGTACTTC.

The V call is TRBV5-1, the J call TRBJ2-1; TRBD2 aligns across 12 bases. This CDR3 spans 18 amino acids. Germline V lookup: CDR1 SGHRS, CDR2 YFSETQ. V dropped 3 bases and J dropped 0; count of bases not matched to a gene: 7. The DNA for the CDR3 is TGCGCCAGCAGCTGGACTAGCGGGGTTTCGAACTCCTACAATGAGCAGTTCTTC. The encoded protein is CASSWTSGVSNSYNEQFF.

J is TRBJ1-2 and V is TRBV6-1; D not resolved. This CDR3 has 15 amino acids. Germline lookup yields CDR1 MNHNS and CDR2 SASEGT. The V and J ends lost 3 bases and 4 bases respectively, with 15 bases between them. The CDR3 DNA is TGTGCCAGCAGTGACCGTAGTGAAGGAGCCTATGGCTACACCTTC. This gives the protein CASSDRSEGAYGYTF.

Concerning this clone itself: The sample holds other DNA sequences that translate to the same CDR3. CDR3 in amino acids: CATAGGYTDTQYF. The CDR3, as DNA: TGTGCCACCGCAGGGGGATACACAGATACGCAGTATTTT. This chain joins TRBV24-1 and TRBJ2-3; 7 nucleotides align to TRBD1. The CDR3 loop spans 13 amino acids. With 9 bases clipped from V and 2 bases from J, the junction kept 4 bases outside the gene matches. Germline V lookup: CDR1 KGHDR, CDR2 SFDVKD.

V gene TRBV19 combines with J gene TRBJ2-7, with D possibly TRBD2 on 7 matching bases. V was pared by 3 bases and J by 3 bases, with 15 bases between. Germline V gives CDR1 LNHDA, CDR2 SQIVND (reference sequence). CDR3 length equals 15 residues. CDR3 nucleotide sequence: TGTGCCAGTAGTATCTCACAGGGACTAAGCTACGAGCAGTACTTC. Its translation: CASSISQGLSYEQYF.

This clone showed up just once. The chain carries TRBV5-1 and TRBJ2-2, with TRBD2 matching over 7 bases. V trimming: 0 bases; J trimming: 5 bases; junction bases outside the gene matches: 4. Germline loops: CDR1 SGHRS, CDR2 YFSETQ. The length of the CDR3 is 15 residues. Written as DNA, the CDR3 is TGCGCCAGCAGCTTGGCCAGCGGGGTAACCGGGGAGCTGTTTTTT. Its protein product is CASSLASGVTGELFF. The complete variable domain, with remaining parts taken from reference TRBV5-1 and TRBJ2-2, reads KAGVTQTPRYLIKTRGQQVTLSCSPISGHRSVSWYQQTPGQGLQFLFEYFSETQRNKGNFPGRFSGRQFSNSRSEMNVSTLELGDSALYLCASSLASGVTGELFFGEGSRLTVL.

The chain joins TRBV4-1 to TRBJ1-4, with 12 bases aligning to TRBD1. The ends lost 7 bases at V and 8 bases at J; junction bases unmatched: 8. Germline V CDR1 and CDR2: MGHRA, YSYEKL. The CDR3 sequence is 15 residues long. CDR3 sequence (DNA): TGCGCCAGCAAACACCGGGACAGGGGGCTGGAAAAACTGTTTTTT. Protein product: CASKHRDRGLEKLFF.

The chain joins TRBV18 to TRBJ1-6, with 9 bases matching TRBD1. V trimming: 4 bases; J trimming: 8 bases; junction bases outside the gene matches: 6. This CDR3 has 15 residues. Germline V gene lookup returns CDR1 KGHSH and CDR2 LQKENI. The CDR3 DNA reads as TGTGCCAGCTCACGGGGACAGGGTCACGATTCACCCCTCCACTTT. It encodes CASSRGQGHDSPLHF. Supplemented by reference TRBV18 and TRBJ1-6, the full variable domain reads NAGVMQNPRHLVRRRGQEARLRCSPMKGHSHVYWYRQLPEEGLKFMVYLQKENIIDESGMPKERFSAEFPKEGPSILRIQQVVRGDSAAYFCASSRGQGHDSPLHFGNGTRLTVT.

The chain carries TRBV19 and TRBJ2-7; TRBD2 agrees at 10 bases. With 6 bases clipped from V and 3 bases from J, the junction kept 5 bases outside the gene matches. The CDR3 is 14 amino acids. Germline V gives CDR1 LNHDA, CDR2 SQIVND (reference sequence). As DNA, the CDR3 is TGTGCCAGTAGGAGGACTAGCGGCTTCTACGAGCAGTACTTC. Translated: CASRRTSGFYEQYF.